One T cell receptor (beta chain) is described in this entry. In the original analysis: Estimation of nucleated cell counts was performed using reference gene primer amplification. The table came from immunoSEQ multiplex PCR; TCRdb's copy has only in-frame clones and leaves some out. D and trimming come from the DNA, and the V and J calls and clone size come from that table. The sample lists some 50,000 clones, more than 70% occurring once. This CDR3 is 14 amino acids long. The V gene's germline CDR1 is LNHDA and CDR2 SQIVND (reference sequence). V lost 6 bases to trimming and J lost 0 bases, with 9 bases between them. This sample stems from a study of blood T cell repertoires in COVID-19. Study in general: Collection of acute and convalescent COVID-19 samples took place in the United States, Italy and Spain. Nucleic acid was either cDNA or gDNA, and it came from T cells, B-cell-depleted T cells, or PBMCs.

Sequenced: peripheral blood. The sequence was obtained from a woman over 75 with acute or convalescent COVID-19. The J gene is TRBJ2-1, the V gene TRBV19; weak D call: TRBD2 (6 bases). In DNA, the CDR3 is TGTGCCAGTAGCCCGACTAGCTCCTACAATGAGCAGTTCTTC. Encoded protein: CASSPTSSYNEQFF. The whole variable domain, filled in from reference TRBV19 and TRBJ2-1, reads DGGITQSPKYLFRKEGQNVTLSCEQNLNHDAMYWYRQDPGQGLRLIYYSQIVNDFQKGDIAEGYSVSREKKESFPLTVTSAQKNPTAFYLCASSPTSSYNEQFFGPGTRLTVL.